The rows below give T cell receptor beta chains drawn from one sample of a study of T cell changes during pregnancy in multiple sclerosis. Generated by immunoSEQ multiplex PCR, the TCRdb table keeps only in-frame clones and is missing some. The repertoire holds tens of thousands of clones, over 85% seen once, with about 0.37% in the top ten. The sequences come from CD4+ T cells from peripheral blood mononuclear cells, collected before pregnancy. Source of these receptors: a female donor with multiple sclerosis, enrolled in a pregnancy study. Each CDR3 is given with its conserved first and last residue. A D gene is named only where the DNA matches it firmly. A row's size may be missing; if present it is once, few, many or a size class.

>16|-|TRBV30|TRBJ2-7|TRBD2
CAWSGGLAGGSYEQYF
TGTGCCTGGAGTGGGGGACTAGCGGGAGGGTCCTACGAGCAGTACTTC
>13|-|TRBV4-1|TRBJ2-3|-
CASSRPRTDTQYF
TGCGCCAGCAGCCGCCCCAGAACAGATACGCAGTATTTT
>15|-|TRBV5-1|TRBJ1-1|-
CASSLGAPLNTEAFF
TGCGCCAGCAGCTTGGGTGCGCCTCTGAACACTGAAGCTTTCTTT
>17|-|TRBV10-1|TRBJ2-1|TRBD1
CASSEQGRQGGYNEQFF
TGCGCCAGCAGTGAACAAGGTCGACAGGGGGGTTACAATGAGCAGTTCTTC
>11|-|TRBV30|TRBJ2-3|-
CAWSLGGTQYF
TGTGCCTGGAGCCTAGGAGGTACGCAGTATTTT
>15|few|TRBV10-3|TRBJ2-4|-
CAISETGSSANIQYF
TGTGCCATCAGTGAAACAGGGTCTAGTGCAAACATTCAGTACTTC
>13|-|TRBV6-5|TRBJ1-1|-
CASRGLPNTEAFF
TGTGCCAGCCGGGGTCTACCAAACACTGAAGCTTTCTTT
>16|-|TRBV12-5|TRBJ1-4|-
CASGLVLPSNREKLFF
TGTGCTAGTGGTTTGGTACTTCCATCCAATCGTGAAAAACTGTTTTTT
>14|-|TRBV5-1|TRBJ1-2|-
CASSQGQVNYGYTF
TGCGCCAGCAGCCAGGGACAAGTTAACTATGGCTACACCTTC
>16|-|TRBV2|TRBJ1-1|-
CASSEDRSGWGTEAFF
TGTGCCAGCAGTGAAGATCGGTCAGGGTGGGGCACTGAAGCTTTCTTT
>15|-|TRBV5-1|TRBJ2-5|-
CASSLAGNRQETQYF
TGCGCCAGCAGCTTGGCGGGAAACCGTCAAGAGACCCAGTACTTC
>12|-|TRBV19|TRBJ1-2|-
CASKAGNYGYTF
TGTGCCAGTAAAGCAGGGAACTATGGCTACACCTTC
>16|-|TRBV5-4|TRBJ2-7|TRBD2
CASSPGAGGPGNEQYF
TGTGCCAGCAGCCCAGGGGCGGGAGGGCCTGGGAATGAGCAGTACTTC
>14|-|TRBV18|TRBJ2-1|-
CASSPGAPHDEQFF
TGTGCCAGCTCACCGGGGGCCCCACACGATGAGCAGTTCTTC
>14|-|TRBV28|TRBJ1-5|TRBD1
CASRRDRVRQPQHF
TGTGCCAGCAGGCGGGACAGGGTGCGCCAGCCCCAGCATTTT
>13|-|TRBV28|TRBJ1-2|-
CASSLSGIGGYTF
TGTGCCAGCAGTTTATCGGGTATCGGTGGCTACACCTTC
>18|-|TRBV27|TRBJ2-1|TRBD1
CAISSWTGGSNFYNEQFF
TGTGCCATTAGTTCCTGGACAGGGGGCTCAAATTTCTACAATGAGCAGTTCTTC
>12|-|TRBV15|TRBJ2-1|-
CATSPRPNEQFF
TGTGCCACCAGCCCGAGGCCTAATGAGCAGTTCTTC
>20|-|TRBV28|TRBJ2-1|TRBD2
CASRSEPLADYQSSYNEQFF
TGTGCCAGCAGATCTGAACCCCTAGCGGACTACCAAAGCTCCTACAATGAGCAGTTCTTC
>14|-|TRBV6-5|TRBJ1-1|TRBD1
CASSYGDRNTEAFF
TGTGCCAGCAGTTACGGGGACAGGAACACTGAAGCTTTCTTT
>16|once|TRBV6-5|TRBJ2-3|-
CASSYRAGHSTDTQYF
TGTGCCAGCAGTTACCGGGCGGGCCACAGCACAGATACGCAGTATTTT
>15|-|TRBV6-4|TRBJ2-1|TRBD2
CASSDGTSVSNEQFF
TGTGCCAGCAGTGACGGGACTAGCGTAAGCAATGAGCAGTTCTTC
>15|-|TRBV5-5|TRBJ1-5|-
CASSFDAQVNQPQHF
TGTGCCAGCAGCTTCGATGCACAGGTCAATCAGCCCCAGCATTTT
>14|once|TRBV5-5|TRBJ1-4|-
CASSLRHANEKLFF
TGTGCCAGCAGCCTCCGACACGCTAATGAAAAACTGTTTTTT